This T cell receptor beta chain was sequenced in a study of blood T cell repertoires in COVID-19. The V and J ends lost 0 bases and 5 bases, in that order; junction bases with no gene match: 7. The CDR3 length is 16 residues. CDR1 is MNHEY, CDR2 SVGAGI, per germline. As handled by the study authors: By means of reference gene primer amplification, nucleated cell counts were estimated. Using immunoSEQ multiplex PCR, the repertoire was profiled, and TCRdb retains in-frame clones only, with some absent. V, J and clone size are those of that table, while D and trimming were read from the DNA. The repertoire holds about 130,000 clones, around 87% seen once, with over 3.5% in the top ten.

The rearrangement uses TRBV6-5 and TRBJ1-1, with 9 bases fitting TRBD1. Sequenced material: peripheral blood. The receptor was isolated from a woman aged 55-70 years with acute or convalescent COVID-19. The CDR3 bases are TGTGCCAGCAGTTACTCGGGTGGACAGGGGTATACTGAAGCTTTCTTT. Residues: CASSYSGGQGYTEAFF.